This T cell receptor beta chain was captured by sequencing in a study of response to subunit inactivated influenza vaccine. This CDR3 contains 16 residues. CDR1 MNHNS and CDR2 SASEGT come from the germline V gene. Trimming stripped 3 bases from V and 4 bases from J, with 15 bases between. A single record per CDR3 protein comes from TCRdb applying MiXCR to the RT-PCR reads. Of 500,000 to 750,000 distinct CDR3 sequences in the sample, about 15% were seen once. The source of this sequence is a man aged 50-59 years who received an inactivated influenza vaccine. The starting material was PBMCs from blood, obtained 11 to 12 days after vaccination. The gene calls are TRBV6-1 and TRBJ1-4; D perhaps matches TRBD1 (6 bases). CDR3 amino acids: CASSDVGGTSNEKLFF. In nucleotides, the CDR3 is TGTGCCAGCAGTGACGTCGGGGGGACAAGTAATGAAAAACTGTTTTTT.